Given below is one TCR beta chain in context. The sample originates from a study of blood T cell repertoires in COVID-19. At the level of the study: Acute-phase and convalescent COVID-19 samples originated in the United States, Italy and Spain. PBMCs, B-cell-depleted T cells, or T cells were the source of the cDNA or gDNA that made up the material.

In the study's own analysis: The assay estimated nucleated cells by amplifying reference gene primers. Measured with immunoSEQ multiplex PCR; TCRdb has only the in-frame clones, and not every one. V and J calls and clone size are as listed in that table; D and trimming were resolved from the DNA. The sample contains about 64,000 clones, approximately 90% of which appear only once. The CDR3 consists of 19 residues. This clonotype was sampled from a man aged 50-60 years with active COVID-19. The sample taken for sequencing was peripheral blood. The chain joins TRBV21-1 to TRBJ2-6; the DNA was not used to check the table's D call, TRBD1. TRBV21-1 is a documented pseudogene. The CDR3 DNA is TGTGCCAGCAGCAAAGGAGGACAGCTGACCAACTCTGGGGCCAACGTCCTGACTTTC. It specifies CASSKGGQLTNSGANVLTF.